A selection of T cell receptor beta chains follows, all from one sample in a study of blood T cell repertoires in COVID-19. TCRdb keeps only in-frame clones here, not all; method: immunoSEQ multiplex PCR. Of around 83,000 clones in the sample, approximately 90% were seen once. Sequencing was performed on peripheral blood. The receptors come from a man between 65 and 85 years old with active or convalescent COVID-19. Each CDR3 is given with its conserved first and last residue. The order of the fields is CDR3 protein, CDR3 DNA, D gene, clone size, V gene, J gene. The D gene is left open where the match is weak. For some rows the clone size is stated as once, few or many, or as a class when expanded; others skip it.

CASSLGRQSFYEQYF,TGTGCCAGCAGCTTAGGTCGACAGAGTTTCTACGAGCAGTACTTC,-,-,TRBV11-2,TRBJ2-7
CASSPGQGAAGNTIYF,TGCGCCAGCAGCCCCGGACAGGGGGCTGCTGGAAACACCATATATTTT,TRBD1,-,TRBV4-1,TRBJ1-3
CASSSSGYEQYF,TGCGCCAGCAGCTCCTCGGGATACGAGCAGTACTTC,-,-,TRBV5-1,TRBJ2-7
CASSLAQGGSNQPQHF,TGTGCCAGCAGCTTAGCCCAGGGGGGTAGCAATCAGCCCCAGCATTTT,TRBD1,-,TRBV7-2,TRBJ1-5
CASSRPRTGHGYTF,TGTGCCAGCAGCCGCCCCCGGACAGGGCATGGCTACACCTTC,TRBD1,-,TRBV7-2,TRBJ1-2
CAWSRSRDRLNQPQHF,TGTGCCTGGAGTAGGTCGAGGGACAGGCTCAATCAGCCCCAGCATTTT,TRBD1,-,TRBV30,TRBJ1-5
CARLFWDRGMAYF,TGTGCCCGCCTTTTTTGGGACAGGGGTATGGCGTACTTC,TRBD1,once,TRBV19,TRBJ2-7
CASSIGVRNEQFF,TGTGCCAGTAGTATAGGAGTGCGAAATGAGCAGTTCTTC,-,-,TRBV19,TRBJ2-1
CASSPGTGLYGYTF,TGTGCCAGCAGTCCCGGGACAGGGCTCTATGGCTACACCTTC,TRBD1,few,TRBV28,TRBJ1-2
CASSALTGENYGYTF,TGTGCCAGCAGTGCATTGACAGGGGAAAACTATGGCTACACCTTC,TRBD1,-,TRBV28,TRBJ1-2
CASSNTGQSLRYEQYF,TGTGCCAGCAGCAATACCGGACAGAGCCTTCGCTACGAGCAGTACTTC,-,-,TRBV7-8,TRBJ2-7
CASSVGTSGANEQFF,TGCGCCAGCAGCGTCGGGACTAGCGGGGCAAATGAGCAGTTCTTC,TRBD2,once,TRBV5-1,TRBJ2-1
CAWGLAGVGEQFF,TGTGCCTGGGGACTAGCGGGAGTTGGTGAGCAGTTCTTC,TRBD2,-,TRBV30,TRBJ2-1
CATQADSLNTEAFF,TGTGCCACCCAGGCGGACAGCCTGAACACTGAAGCTTTCTTT,-,-,TRBV19,TRBJ1-1
CASSETRNTEAFF,TGTGCCAGCAGCGAAACTAGAAACACTGAAGCTTTCTTT,-,-,TRBV7-3,TRBJ1-1
CASSSTGRGYTF,TGTGCCAGCAGTTCGACAGGGAGAGGCTACACCTTC,TRBD1,-,TRBV6-5,TRBJ1-2
CASSRTRTNEKLFF,TGTGCCAGCAGCCGGACACGGACTAATGAAAAACTGTTTTTT,-,-,TRBV6-8,TRBJ1-4
CSVPGSYEQYF,TGCAGCGTGCCCGGGTCATACGAGCAGTACTTC,-,-,TRBV29-1,TRBJ2-7
CASSSGRGFENTIYF,TGCGCCAGCAGCTCGGGCAGGGGGTTCGAAAACACCATATATTTT,TRBD1,-,TRBV5-1,TRBJ1-3
CASSAKGQGYDTQYF,TGTGCCAGCAGCGCCAAGGGACAGGGATACGATACGCAGTATTTT,TRBD1,-,TRBV28,TRBJ2-3
CASSQEGQGSDTQYF,TGCGCCAGCAGCCAAGAGGGACAGGGGTCAGATACGCAGTATTTT,TRBD1,-,TRBV4-1,TRBJ2-3
CASSVAQSTYNEQFF,TGTGCCAGCAGCGTAGCCCAGTCGACCTACAATGAGCAGTTCTTC,-,-,TRBV9,TRBJ2-1
CASSNRGLNNEQFF,TGTGCCAGCAGTAACAGGGGGCTGAACAATGAGCAGTTCTTC,TRBD1,-,TRBV27,TRBJ2-1
CATSVAGGRDTQYF,TGTGCCACCAGTGTAGCGGGAGGGCGAGATACGCAGTATTTT,TRBD2,-,TRBV24-1,TRBJ2-3
CASSLGTGGYGYTF,TGTGCCAGCAGCTTGGGGACAGGGGGCTATGGCTACACCTTC,TRBD1,-,TRBV5-4,TRBJ1-2
CASSPLREKLFF,TGTGCCAGTAGTCCTCTACGTGAAAAACTGTTTTTT,-,-,TRBV19,TRBJ1-4
CASSIRDSVSGNTIYF,TGTGCCAGTAGTATCCGGGACAGCGTCTCTGGAAACACCATATATTTT,TRBD1,once,TRBV19,TRBJ1-3
CASSLTHLAGGAGELFF,TGTGCCAGCAGCTTAACCCACCTAGCGGGAGGTGCCGGGGAGCTGTTTTTT,TRBD2,-,TRBV7-3,TRBJ2-2
CASSVGLGSDEKLFF,TGTGCCAGCAGCGTAGGTCTTGGTAGTGATGAAAAACTGTTTTTT,-,-,TRBV9,TRBJ1-4
CASSRQGYNEQFF,TGTGCCAGCTCACGACAGGGGTACAATGAGCAGTTCTTC,TRBD1,-,TRBV18,TRBJ2-1
CASSIMAGDYGYTF,TGTGCCAGTAGTATCATGGCAGGGGACTATGGCTACACCTTC,-,-,TRBV19,TRBJ1-2
CAWLPGYALRYGYTF,TGTGCCTGGCTTCCAGGGTACGCCCTTCGCTATGGCTACACCTTC,-,-,TRBV30,TRBJ1-2
CASRDSGYEQYF,TGTGCCAGCAGGGACAGTGGATATGAGCAGTACTTC,-,-,TRBV11-2,TRBJ2-7
CASSYRVQGSPLHF,TGTGCCAGCAGTTACCGGGTTCAAGGTTCACCCCTCCACTTT,-,-,TRBV6-5,TRBJ1-6
CASPPRDPKPYEQYF,TGTGCCAGCCCCCCCCGGGATCCCAAACCCTACGAGCAGTACTTC,-,-,TRBV28,TRBJ2-7
CATPSGRGADTQYF,TGCGCCACTCCGAGCGGGAGAGGGGCAGATACGCAGTATTTT,TRBD2,-,TRBV10-1,TRBJ2-3
CASSPDSRYEQYF,TGTGCCAGCAGCCCCGACAGCAGATACGAGCAGTACTTC,-,-,TRBV7-9,TRBJ2-7